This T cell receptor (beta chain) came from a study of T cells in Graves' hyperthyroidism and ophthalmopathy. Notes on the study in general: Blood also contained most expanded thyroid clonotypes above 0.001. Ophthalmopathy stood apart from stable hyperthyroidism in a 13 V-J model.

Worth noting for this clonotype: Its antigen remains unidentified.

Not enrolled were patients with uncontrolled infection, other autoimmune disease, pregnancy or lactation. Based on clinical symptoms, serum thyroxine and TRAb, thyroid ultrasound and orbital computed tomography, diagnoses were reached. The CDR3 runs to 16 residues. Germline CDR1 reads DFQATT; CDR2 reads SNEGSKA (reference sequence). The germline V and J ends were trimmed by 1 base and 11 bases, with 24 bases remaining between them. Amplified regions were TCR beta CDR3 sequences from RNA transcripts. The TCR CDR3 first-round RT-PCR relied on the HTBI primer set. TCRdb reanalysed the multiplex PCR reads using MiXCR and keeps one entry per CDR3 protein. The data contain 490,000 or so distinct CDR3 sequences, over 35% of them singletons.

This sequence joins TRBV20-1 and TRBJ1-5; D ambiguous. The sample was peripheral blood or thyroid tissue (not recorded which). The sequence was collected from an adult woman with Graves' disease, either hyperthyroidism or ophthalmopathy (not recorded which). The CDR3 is CSARVASGRSSETQHF. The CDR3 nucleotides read TGCAGTGCTAGAGTAGCTAGCGGGAGGTCTTCGGAGACCCAGCATTTT.